A single sample is the source of the 23 T cell receptor beta chains below, sequenced in a study of PD-1 blockade in classical Hodgkin lymphoma. The method was immunoSEQ multiplex PCR; TCRdb's version includes in-frame clones alone and lacks a portion of them. This table has 70,000 or so clones, about 93% appearing once. The time point here: newly diagnosed, previously untreated cHL patient sample. The material sequenced was peripheral blood mononuclear cells (PBMCs). Receptors were obtained from a human donor with classical Hodgkin lymphoma.

The chain recombines TRBV5-4 with TRBJ1-2, with TRBD1 matching 9 bases. J was trimmed by 3 bases and V by 2 bases; bases with no gene match: 5. The CDR3 is 15 residues long. Germline CDR1 SGHNT, CDR2 YYREEE (reference sequence). The CDR3: CASSFRDRDYYGYTF. The CDR3 bases are TGTGCCAGCAGCTTCCGGGACAGGGACTACTATGGCTACACCTTC.

On this clone: One end of the junction is discordant with germline, which a read error may explain. The gene calls are TRBV2 and TRBJ2-7; perhaps TRBD2 as D (6 bases). Germline V gene sequence: CDR1 SNHLY, CDR2 FYNNEI. The CDR3 is made up of 16 amino acids. CDR3 residues: CASSANLGGISYERYF. CDR3 in DNA: TGTGCCAGCAGTGCCAACTTGGGGGGAATATCCTACGAGCGGTACTTC. The full variable domain, with the rest looked up from reference TRBV2 and TRBJ2-7, is EPEVTQTPSHQVTQMGQEVILRCVPISNHLYFYWYRQILGQKVEFLVSFYNNEISEKSEIFDDQFSVERPDGSNFTLKIRSTKLEDSAMYFCASSANLGGISYERYFGPGTRLTVT.

In this sample, this clone turned up once. The chain joins TRBV5-4 to TRBJ1-2; no firm D call. V lost 2 bases and J 11 bases, leaving 22 bases between the germline ends. This CDR3 is 15 amino acids long. Germline-derived CDR1 and CDR2 are SGHNT and YYREEE (reference sequence). This CDR3 reads CASSFWGAHLVPYTF. CDR3 nucleotides: TGTGCCAGCAGCTTCTGGGGTGCCCATTTAGTACCTTACACCTTC.

The chain is built from TRBV5-1 and TRBJ2-7; D tentatively reads TRBD1 or TRBD2 (7 bases each). The CDR3 is 14 amino acids. Germline CDR1 is SGHRS and CDR2 is YFSETQ. The V gene lost 5 bases and the J gene lost 0 bases, with 12 bases spanning the gap. The CDR3 protein is CASSQGGSSYEQYF. The CDR3 nucleotides read TGCGCCAGCAGTCAGGGGGGGAGCTCCTACGAGCAGTACTTC.

The chain carries TRBV5-1 and TRBJ2-1; 9 bases are shared with TRBD2. Germline assignment: CDR1 SGHRS and CDR2 YFSETQ. The ends lost 0 bases at V and 6 bases at J; junction bases unmatched: 4. The CDR3 is 15 residues long. The CDR3 region has the DNA TGCGCCAGCAGCTTGGATCCTAGCGGGATCAATGAGCAGTTCTTC. Translating it yields CASSLDPSGINEQFF.

The chain carries TRBV30 and TRBJ1-1; D is uncertain. CDR1 is GTSNPN, CDR2 SVGIG, per germline (reference sequence). V dropped 0 bases and J dropped 7 bases, with 9 bases sitting between them. The CDR3 consists of 12 residues. The CDR3, as DNA: TGTGCCTGGAGTGTAGACCGTGGTGAAGCTTTCTTT. Encoded protein: CAWSVDRGEAFF. Variable domain in full (rest from reference TRBV30 and TRBJ1-1): SQTIHQWPATLVQPVGSPLSLECTVEGTSNPNLYWYRQAAGRGLQLLFYSVGIGQISSEVPQNLSASRPQDRQFILSSKKLLLSDSGFYLCAWSVDRGEAFFGQGTRLTVV.

This chain connects TRBV27 to TRBJ1-5; no clear D gene. The CDR3 contains 12 residues. V was cut by 5 bases and J by 1 base, with 3 bases left in between. The germline V gene has CDR1 MNHEY and CDR2 SMNVEV (reference sequence). In DNA, the CDR3 is TGTGCCAGCAGTGCCAGCAATCAGCCCCAGCATTTT. Translated, it gives CASSASNQPQHF.

The CDR3 DNA sequence: TGTGCCAGCAGCTTATCCAGGGGGCGGGAGACCCAGTACTTC. It codes for CASSLSRGRETQYF. The V call is TRBV7-2, the J call TRBJ2-5, with 8 bases lining up with TRBD1. Germline V lookup: CDR1 SGHTA, CDR2 FQGNSA. The CDR3 extends over 14 amino acids. The V and J ends lost 2 bases and 5 bases, in that order; junction bases with no gene match: 4. The variable domain in full, completed from reference TRBV7-2 and TRBJ2-5, reads GAGVSQSPSNKVTEKGKDVELRCDPISGHTALYWYRQSLGQGLEFLIYFQGNSAPDKSGLPSDRFSAERTGGSVSTLTIQRTQQEDSAVYLCASSLSRGRETQYFGPGTRLLVL.

The gene calls are TRBV6-1 and TRBJ2-3, with D unclear. The ends were cut back, 3 bases at V and 5 bases at J, with 15 bases in the middle. CDR3 length: 15 amino acids. Germline CDR1 and CDR2: MNHNS and SASEGT. Written as DNA, the CDR3 is TGTGCCAGCAGTGATGGCCCTACTTTGGGAGATACGCAGTATTTT. Translating gives CASSDGPTLGDTQYF.

This chain joins TRBV12-5 and TRBJ1-1, with D possibly matching TRBD1 (5 bases). Germline V gene lookup returns CDR1 LGHNT and CDR2 FRNRAP. V lost 0 bases to trimming and J lost 10 bases, with 12 bases between them. This CDR3 has 13 amino acids. Here the CDR3 reads CASGLVLWGGAFF. Here the CDR3 DNA reads TGTGCTAGTGGTTTGGTATTATGGGGGGGAGCTTTCTTT.

The chain recombines TRBV6-5 with TRBJ1-1, with TRBD1 as a possible D gene (5 bases). Trimming pared 6 bases from V and 3 bases from J, leaving 11 bases between. The CDR3 covers 13 residues. CDR1 MNHEY and CDR2 SVGAGI come from the germline V gene. The CDR3 loop is CASSRDSYTEAFF. Written as DNA, the CDR3 is TGTGCCAGCAGCCGCGACAGCTACACTGAAGCTTTCTTT.

The chain is built from TRBV18 and TRBJ1-3, with 7 bases aligning to TRBD1. The CDR3 sequence is 15 residues long. Unmatched junction bases numbered 4, after V lost 3 bases and J lost 2 bases. Germline CDR1 KGHSH, CDR2 LQKENI. CDR3 loop: CASSPRQGAGNTIYF. CDR3 DNA: TGTGCCAGCTCACCTCGACAGGGAGCTGGAAACACCATATATTTT.

The chain has TRBV27 and TRBJ2-3; TRBD1 might be the D (6 bases). V lost 1 base to trimming and J lost 3 bases, with 11 bases between them. From germline, CDR1 is MNHEY and CDR2 SMNVEV (reference sequence). The CDR3 runs 15 residues. CDR3 bases: TGTGCCAGCAGTTTATTAGGGGACACGACAGATACGCAGTATTTT. This gives the protein CASSLLGDTTDTQYF.

In its sample, this clone was seen a few times. The genes are TRBV6-6 and TRBJ1-5, with D possibly matching TRBD1 (5 bases). CDR3 length equals 15 residues. Germline CDR1 MNHNY, CDR2 SVGAGI (reference sequence). Trimming left V 6 bases short and J 1 base short, with 13 bases between. CDR3 amino acids: CASRSPTVSNQPQHF. CDR3 in DNA: TGTGCCAGCAGAAGTCCGACAGTGAGCAATCAGCCCCAGCATTTT.

The chain recombines TRBV6-5 with TRBJ1-1; TRBD1 agrees at 7 bases. Germline CDR1 and CDR2: MNHEY and SVGAGI. Trimming cost V 4 bases and J 4 bases; bases outside gene matches: 3. This CDR3 has 13 residues. In nucleotides, the CDR3 is TGTGCCAGCAGTTCATACAGGGGCACTGAAGCTTTCTTT. Its translation is CASSSYRGTEAFF.

J is TRBJ2-5 and V is TRBV4-1, with 7 nucleotides matching TRBD1. The CDR3 consists of 13 residues. Trimming cost V 5 bases and J 2 bases; bases outside gene matches: 2. The V gene's germline CDR1 is MGHRA and CDR2 YSYEKL. CDR3 in amino acids: CASSEGQQETQYF. The CDR3 DNA reads as TGCGCCAGCAGCGAGGGACAGCAAGAGACCCAGTACTTC.

The V and J genes are TRBV19 and TRBJ1-4, with 9 bases that match TRBD1. The V segment lost 5 bases and the J segment 10 bases; nucleotides outside the gene matches: 11. Germline V CDR1 and CDR2: LNHDA, SQIVND (reference sequence). The CDR3 is 15 residues long. The CDR3 sequence is CASSYGPGQGGKLFF. CDR3 sequence (DNA): TGTGCCAGTAGTTACGGCCCGGGACAGGGAGGAAAACTGTTTTTT.

The V gene is TRBV6-1, the J gene TRBJ1-4; TRBD1 matches at 8 bases. Germline CDR1 and CDR2: MNHNS and SASEGT. After removal of 2 bases from V and 7 bases from J, the junction contained 12 bases not matched to a gene. The CDR3 is 17 residues long. CDR3 nucleotide sequence: TGTGCCAGCAGTGAAAGTCCCGCCGGGACAGGCTTTGAAAAACTGTTTTTT. Protein: CASSESPAGTGFEKLFF.

V is TRBV9 and J is TRBJ2-7, with 11 positions matching TRBD1. V was pared by 3 bases and J by 3 bases, with 5 bases of the junction left unmatched. The CDR3 has 15 residues. The germline gives CDR1 SGDLS, CDR2 YYNGEE. The CDR3 nucleotides are TGTGCCAGCAGCGCGGGACAGGGGGAAAGCTACGAGCAGTACTTC. Its protein is CASSAGQGESYEQYF.

This clone was detected only a few times. The chain uses TRBV12-5 and TRBJ2-1, with D unclear. In germline, CDR1 is LGHNT, CDR2 FRNRAP. V was pared by 5 bases and J by 7 bases, with 9 bases between. This CDR3 has 12 amino acids. Written as DNA, the CDR3 is TGTGCTAGTGGTCCTTTCGGGAATGAGCAGTTCTTC. Protein product: CASGPFGNEQFF. The full variable domain, in which reference TRBV12-5 and TRBJ2-1 provide the parts outside the CDR3, is DARVTQTPRHKVTEMGQEVTMRCQPILGHNTVFWYRQTMMQGLELLAYFRNRAPLDDSGMPKDRFSAEMPDATLATLKIQPSEPRDSAVYFCASGPFGNEQFFGPGTRLTVL.

The genes are TRBV15 and TRBJ2-1; D might be TRBD1 or TRBD2, each matching 5 bases. Trimming removed 5 bases from V and 4 bases from J, with 15 bases in between. Germline V lookup: CDR1 LNHNV, CDR2 YYDKDF (reference sequence). The CDR3 length is 15 residues. The CDR3 DNA sequence: TGTGCCACCAGCGCGGGCTCCTGGGGGTACAATGAGCAGTTCTTC. It is translated as CATSAGSWGYNEQFF.

The V call is TRBV7-9, the J call TRBJ2-1, with TRBD1 as a possible D gene (6 bases). The CDR3 loop spans 15 amino acids. V was shortened by 4 bases and J by 5 bases, with 15 bases between the two germline ends. Germline V gene sequence: CDR1 SEHNR, CDR2 FQNEAQ (reference sequence). The CDR3 nucleotides are TGTGCCAGCAGCTCACTAGGTACAGGGCACAATGAGCAGTTCTTC. Its protein product is CASSSLGTGHNEQFF.

V and J are TRBV6-5 and TRBJ2-3; D uncertain. This CDR3 comprises 14 residues. The germline CDR1 and CDR2 sequences are MNHEY and SVGAGI. V lost 4 bases, J lost 3 bases, and 11 bases lay in between. The CDR3 DNA is TGTGCCAGCAGTTTAGTTCGGGCGACAGATACGCAGTATTTT. Its protein product is CASSLVRATDTQYF.